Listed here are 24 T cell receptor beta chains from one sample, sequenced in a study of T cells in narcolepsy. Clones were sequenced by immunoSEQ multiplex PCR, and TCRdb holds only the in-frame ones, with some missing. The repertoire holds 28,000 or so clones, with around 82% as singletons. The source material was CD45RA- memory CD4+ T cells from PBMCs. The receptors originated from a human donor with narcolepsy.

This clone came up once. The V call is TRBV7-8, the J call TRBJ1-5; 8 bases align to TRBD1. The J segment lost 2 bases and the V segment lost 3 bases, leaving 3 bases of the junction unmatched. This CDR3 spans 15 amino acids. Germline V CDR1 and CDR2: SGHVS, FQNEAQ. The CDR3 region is CASSFDRGGNQPQHF. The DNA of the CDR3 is TGTGCCAGCAGCTTCGACAGGGGAGGCAATCAGCCCCAGCATTTT.

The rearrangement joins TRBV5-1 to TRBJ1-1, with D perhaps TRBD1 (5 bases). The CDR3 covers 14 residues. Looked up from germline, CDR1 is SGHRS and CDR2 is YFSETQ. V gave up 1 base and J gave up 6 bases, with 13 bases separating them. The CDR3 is CASSLSQGGAEAFF. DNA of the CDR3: TGCGCCAGCAGCTTGAGTCAGGGAGGCGCTGAAGCTTTCTTT.

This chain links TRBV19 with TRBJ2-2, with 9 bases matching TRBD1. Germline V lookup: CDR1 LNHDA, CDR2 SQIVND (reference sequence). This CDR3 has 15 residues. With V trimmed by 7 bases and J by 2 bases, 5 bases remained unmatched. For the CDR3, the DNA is TGTGCCAGTAAAACGGACAGGGGAAACACCGGGGAGCTGTTTTTT. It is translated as CASKTDRGNTGELFF.

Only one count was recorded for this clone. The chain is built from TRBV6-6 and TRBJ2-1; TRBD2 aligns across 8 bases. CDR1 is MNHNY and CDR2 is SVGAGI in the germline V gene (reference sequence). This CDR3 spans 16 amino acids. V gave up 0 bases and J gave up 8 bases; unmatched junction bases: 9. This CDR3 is CASSYSFGGASYEQFF. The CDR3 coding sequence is TGTGCCAGCAGTTACTCTTTCGGGGGGGCTTCGTATGAGCAGTTCTTC.

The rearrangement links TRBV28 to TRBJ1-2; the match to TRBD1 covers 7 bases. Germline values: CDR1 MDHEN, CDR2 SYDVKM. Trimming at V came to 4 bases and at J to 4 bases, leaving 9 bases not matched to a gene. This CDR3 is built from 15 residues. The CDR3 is CASSSRQGIGYGYTF. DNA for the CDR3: TGTGCCAGCAGTTCGCGACAGGGCATCGGCTATGGCTACACCTTC.

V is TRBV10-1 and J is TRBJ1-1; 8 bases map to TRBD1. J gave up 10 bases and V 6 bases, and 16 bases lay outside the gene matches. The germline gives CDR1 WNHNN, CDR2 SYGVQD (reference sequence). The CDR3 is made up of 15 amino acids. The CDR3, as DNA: TGCGCCAGCAGCCCTAGGGGGACAGGCTCCCCGGGAGCTTTCTTT. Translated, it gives CASSPRGTGSPGAFF.

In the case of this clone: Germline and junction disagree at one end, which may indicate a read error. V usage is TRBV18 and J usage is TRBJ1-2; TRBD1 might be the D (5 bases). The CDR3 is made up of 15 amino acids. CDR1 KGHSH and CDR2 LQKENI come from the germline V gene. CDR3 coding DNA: TGTGCCAGCTCACCATCGGGCCGGGGGAACTATGGCCACACCTTC. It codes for CASSPSGRGNYGHTF.

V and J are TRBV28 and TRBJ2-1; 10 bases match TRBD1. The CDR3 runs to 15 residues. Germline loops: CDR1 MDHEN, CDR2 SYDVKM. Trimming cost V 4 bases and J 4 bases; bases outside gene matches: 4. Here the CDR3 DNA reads TGTGCCAGCAGTTCCCCGGGACAGGGGTACAATGAGCAGTTCTTC. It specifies CASSSPGQGYNEQFF.

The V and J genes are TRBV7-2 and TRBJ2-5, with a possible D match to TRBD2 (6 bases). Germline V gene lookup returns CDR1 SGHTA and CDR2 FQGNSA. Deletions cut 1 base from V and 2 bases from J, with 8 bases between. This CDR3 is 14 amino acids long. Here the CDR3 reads CASSLGAGQETQYF. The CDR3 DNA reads TGTGCCAGCAGCTTAGGGGCGGGGCAAGAGACCCAGTACTTC.

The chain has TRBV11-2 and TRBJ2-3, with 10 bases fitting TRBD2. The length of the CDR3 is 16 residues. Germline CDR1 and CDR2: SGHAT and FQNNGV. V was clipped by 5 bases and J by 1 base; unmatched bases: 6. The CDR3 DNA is TGTGCCAGCAGCAGTAGCGGGGGGTCTCGCACAGATACGCAGTATTTT. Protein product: CASSSSGGSRTDTQYF.

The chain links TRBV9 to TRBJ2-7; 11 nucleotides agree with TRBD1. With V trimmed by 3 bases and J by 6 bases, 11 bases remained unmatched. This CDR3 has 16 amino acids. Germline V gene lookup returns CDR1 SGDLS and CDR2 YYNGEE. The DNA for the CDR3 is TGTGCCAGCAGCGCACCTACCGGGACAGGGGGTGGCGAGCAGTACTTC. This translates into CASSAPTGTGGGEQYF.

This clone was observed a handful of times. The CDR3 DNA sequence: TGCGCCAGCAGGGGGGCGCGAGGAAACACCATATATTTT. Protein sequence: CASRGARGNTIYF. The rearrangement uses TRBV5-1 and TRBJ1-3; D may be TRBD1 (6 bases). Per the germline V gene, CDR1 is SGHRS and CDR2 is YFSETQ. Trimming took 5 bases from V and 4 from J, leaving 10 bases between them. The CDR3 totals 13 residues.

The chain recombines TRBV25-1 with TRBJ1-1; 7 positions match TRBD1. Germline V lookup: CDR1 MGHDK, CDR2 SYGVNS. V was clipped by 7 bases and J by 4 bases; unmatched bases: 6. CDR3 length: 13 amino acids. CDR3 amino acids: CASIVRGGTEAFF. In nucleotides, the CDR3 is TGTGCCAGCATAGTCAGGGGGGGCACTGAAGCTTTCTTT.

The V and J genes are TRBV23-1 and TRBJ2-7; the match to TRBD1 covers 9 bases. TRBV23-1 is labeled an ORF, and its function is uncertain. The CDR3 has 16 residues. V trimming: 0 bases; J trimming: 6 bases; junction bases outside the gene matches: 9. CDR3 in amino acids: CASSQSIGTGIGEQYF. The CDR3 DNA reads TGCGCCAGCAGTCAATCGATAGGGACAGGGATCGGCGAGCAGTACTTC.

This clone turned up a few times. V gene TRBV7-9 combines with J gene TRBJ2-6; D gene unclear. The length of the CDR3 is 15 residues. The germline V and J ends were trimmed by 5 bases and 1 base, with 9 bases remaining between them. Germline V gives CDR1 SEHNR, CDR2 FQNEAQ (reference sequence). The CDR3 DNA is TGTGCCAGCAGCCCTATAGGATCTGGGGCCAACGTCCTGACTTTC. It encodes CASSPIGSGANVLTF. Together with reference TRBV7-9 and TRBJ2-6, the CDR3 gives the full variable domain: DTGVSQNPRHKITKRGQNVTFRCDPISEHNRLYWYRQTLGQGPEFLTYFQNEAQLEKSRLLSDRFSAERPKGSFSTLEIQRTEQGDSAMYLCASSPIGSGANVLTFGAGSRLTVL.

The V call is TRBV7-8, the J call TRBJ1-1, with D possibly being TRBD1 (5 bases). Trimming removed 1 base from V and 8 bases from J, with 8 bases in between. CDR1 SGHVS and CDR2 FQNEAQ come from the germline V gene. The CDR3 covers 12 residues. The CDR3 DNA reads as TGTGCCAGCAGCTTAGTCAGGGAAGAAGCTTTCTTT. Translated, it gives CASSLVREEAFF.

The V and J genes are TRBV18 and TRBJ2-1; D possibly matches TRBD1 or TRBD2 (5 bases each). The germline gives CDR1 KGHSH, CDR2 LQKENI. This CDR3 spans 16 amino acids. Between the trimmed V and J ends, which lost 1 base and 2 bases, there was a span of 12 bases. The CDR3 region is CASSPRGTTTYNEQFF. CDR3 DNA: TGTGCCAGCTCACCACGTGGGACCACAACCTACAATGAGCAGTTCTTC. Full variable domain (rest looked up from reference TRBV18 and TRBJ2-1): NAGVMQNPRHLVRRRGQEARLRCSPMKGHSHVYWYRQLPEEGLKFMVYLQKENIIDESGMPKERFSAEFPKEGPSILRIQQVVRGDSAAYFCASSPRGTTTYNEQFFGPGTRLTVL.

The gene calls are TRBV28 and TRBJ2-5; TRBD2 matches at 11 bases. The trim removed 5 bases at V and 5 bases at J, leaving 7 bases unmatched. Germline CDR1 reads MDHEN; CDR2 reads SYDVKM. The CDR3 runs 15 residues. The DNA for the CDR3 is TGTGCCAGCAGTAAATCTAGCGGGGGGACGGAGACCCAGTACTTC. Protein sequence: CASSKSSGGTETQYF.

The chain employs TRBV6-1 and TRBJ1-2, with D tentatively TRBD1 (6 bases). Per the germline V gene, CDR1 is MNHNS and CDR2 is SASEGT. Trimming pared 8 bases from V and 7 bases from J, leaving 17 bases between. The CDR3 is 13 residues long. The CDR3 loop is CASLSGGGSGYTF. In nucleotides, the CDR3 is TGTGCCAGCCTAAGTGGGGGGGGCAGTGGCTACACCTTC.

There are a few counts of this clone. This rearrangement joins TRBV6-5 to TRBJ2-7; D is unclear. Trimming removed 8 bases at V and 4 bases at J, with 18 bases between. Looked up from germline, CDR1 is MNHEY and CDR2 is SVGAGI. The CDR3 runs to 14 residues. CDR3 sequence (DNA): TGTGCCAGCGGTCAAAATGGAGTGGCTTACGAGCAGTACTTC. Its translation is CASGQNGVAYEQYF.

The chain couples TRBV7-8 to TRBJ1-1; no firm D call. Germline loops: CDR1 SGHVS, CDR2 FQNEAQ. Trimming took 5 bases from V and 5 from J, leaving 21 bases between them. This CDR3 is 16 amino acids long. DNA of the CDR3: TGTGCCAGCAGCCTGGCGGGGTTGGGTTCTCGGACTGAAGCTTTCTTT. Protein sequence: CASSLAGLGSRTEAFF. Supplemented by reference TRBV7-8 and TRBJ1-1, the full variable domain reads GAGVSQSPRYKVAKRGQDVALRCDPISGHVSLFWYQQALGQGPEFLTYFQNEAQLDKSGLPSDRFFAERPEGSVSTLKIQRTQQEDSAVYLCASSLAGLGSRTEAFFGQGTRLTVV.

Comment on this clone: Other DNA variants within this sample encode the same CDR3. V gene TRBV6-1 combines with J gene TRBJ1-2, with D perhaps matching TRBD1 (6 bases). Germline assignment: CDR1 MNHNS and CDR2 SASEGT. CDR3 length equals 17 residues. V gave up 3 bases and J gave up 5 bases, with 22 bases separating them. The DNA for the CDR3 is TGTGCCAGCAGTGATGTGGGCAGAAAGCGGACAGCTTATGGCTACACCTTC. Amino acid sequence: CASSDVGRKRTAYGYTF.

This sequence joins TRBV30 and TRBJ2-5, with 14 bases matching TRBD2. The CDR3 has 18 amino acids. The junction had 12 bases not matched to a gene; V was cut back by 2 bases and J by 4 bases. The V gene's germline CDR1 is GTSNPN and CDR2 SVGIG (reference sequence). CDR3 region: CAWSTPGLAGVRGETQYF. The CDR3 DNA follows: TGTGCCTGGAGTACCCCGGGACTAGCGGGAGTTCGAGGAGAGACCCAGTACTTC.

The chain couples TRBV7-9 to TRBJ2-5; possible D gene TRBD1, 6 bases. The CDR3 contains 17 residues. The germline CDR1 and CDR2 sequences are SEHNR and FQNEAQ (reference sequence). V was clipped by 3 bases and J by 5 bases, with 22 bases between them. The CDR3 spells CASSFRGDIGWGETQYF. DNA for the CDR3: TGTGCCAGCAGCTTCCGAGGGGACATCGGATGGGGGGAGACCCAGTACTTC. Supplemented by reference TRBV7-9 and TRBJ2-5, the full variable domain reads DTGVSQNPRHKITKRGQNVTFRCDPISEHNRLYWYRQTLGQGPEFLTYFQNEAQLEKSRLLSDRFSAERPKGSFSTLEIQRTEQGDSAMYLCASSFRGDIGWGETQYFGPGTRLLVL.